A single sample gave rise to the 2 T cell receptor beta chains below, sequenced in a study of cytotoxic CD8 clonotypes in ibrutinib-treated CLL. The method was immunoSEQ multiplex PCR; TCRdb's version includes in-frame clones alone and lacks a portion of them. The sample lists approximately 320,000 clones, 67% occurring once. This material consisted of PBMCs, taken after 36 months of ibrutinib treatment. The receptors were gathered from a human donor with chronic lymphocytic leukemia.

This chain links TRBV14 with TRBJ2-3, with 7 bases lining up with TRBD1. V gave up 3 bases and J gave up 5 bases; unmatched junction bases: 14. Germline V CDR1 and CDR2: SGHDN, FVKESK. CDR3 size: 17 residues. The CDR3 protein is CASSHRRLTDRRDTQYF. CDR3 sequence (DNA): TGTGCCAGCAGCCACCGGCGGCTCACGGACAGGAGAGATACGCAGTATTTT.

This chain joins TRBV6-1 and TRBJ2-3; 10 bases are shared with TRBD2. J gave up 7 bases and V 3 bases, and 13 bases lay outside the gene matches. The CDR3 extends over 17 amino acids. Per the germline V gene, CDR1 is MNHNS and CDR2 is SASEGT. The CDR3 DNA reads TGTGCCAGCAGTGAGAGGGGGCCGGGACTAGCGAAACATACGCAGTATTTT. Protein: CASSERGPGLAKHTQYF.